The rows below give T cell receptor beta chains drawn from one sample of a study of blood T cell repertoires in COVID-19. Clones were sequenced by immunoSEQ multiplex PCR, and TCRdb holds only the in-frame ones, with some missing. The repertoire holds a few hundred thousand clones, with about 85% as singletons. Sequencing used peripheral blood. The receptors come from a man aged 60 to 69 who had recovered from COVID-19. CDR3s include the opening cysteine and the closing phenylalanine or tryptophan. A D gene is named only where the DNA matches it firmly. Only part of the rows carry a size: once, few, many, or a class if the clone is expanded.

clone_size	d_call	v_call	j_call	cdr3_nt	cdr3_aa
once	-	TRBV7-3	TRBJ2-3	TGTGCCAGCAGCAGATCCGGGGGATTCACAGATACGCAGTATTTT	CASSRSGGFTDTQYF
-	TRBD2	TRBV9	TRBJ2-3	TGTGCCAGCAGCGTAGGAGGGACTAGCGGGGGGGCTGATACGCAGTATTTT	CASSVGGTSGGADTQYF
once	-	TRBV6-1	TRBJ2-3	TGTGCCAGCAGTGAACTCCAGGCCGGGACTAGCACAGATACGCAGTATTTT	CASSELQAGTSTDTQYF
-	-	TRBV7-3	TRBJ2-1	TGTGCCAGCAGCTTAATGGGTAGGGGCCACAATGAGCAGTTCTTC	CASSLMGRGHNEQFF
-	TRBD1	TRBV27	TRBJ2-2	TGTGCCAGCAGGGGGGCAACAGGGGGCTGGACCGGGGAGCTGTTTTTT	CASRGATGGWTGELFF
-	-	TRBV12-3/TRBV12-4	TRBJ1-2	TGTGCCAGCAGCGCTACAGGGTATGGCTACACCTTC	CASSATGYGYTF
-	-	TRBV2	TRBJ1-2	TGTGCCAGGACACCCGCTTGGCCAGCCCGCGGGGGCTACACCTTC	CARTPAWPARGGYTF
-	TRBD2	TRBV11-3	TRBJ2-1	TGTGCCAGCTCTGCCGGCGGGGGGCGCGGGTTGGGGCCCTACAATGAGCAGTTCTTC	CASSAGGGRGLGPYNEQFF
-	TRBD1	TRBV2	TRBJ1-1	TGTGCCAGCACTTTGGACAGGGAAGCTTTCTTT	CASTLDREAFF
-	-	TRBV7-3	TRBJ1-6	TGTGCCAGCAGCTTTGATCAGTCTAATTCACCCCTCCACTTT	CASSFDQSNSPLHF
-	-	TRBV19	TRBJ2-3	TGTGCCAGTAGTATACAAGCCGATACGCAGTATTTT	CASSIQADTQYF
-	-	TRBV5-5	TRBJ1-1	TGTGCCAGCAGCTTGAGATTTGGGAGTTTTGAAGCTTTCTTT	CASSLRFGSFEAFF
-	TRBD1	TRBV30	TRBJ1-5	TGTGCCTGGAGTTCCCAGACAGGGGGCCATCAGCCCCAGCATTTT	CAWSSQTGGHQPQHF
-	TRBD2	TRBV9	TRBJ2-3	TGTGCCAGCAGCCCTGGACTAGCGGGGGGCACAGATACGCAGTATTTT	CASSPGLAGGTDTQYF
few	-	TRBV5-8	TRBJ1-5	TGTGCCAGCAGCTTGGGGGCTTCAGCCAGCAATCAGCCCCAGCATTTT	CASSLGASASNQPQHF
-	-	TRBV12-3/TRBV12-4	TRBJ1-2	TGTGCCAGCAGTTTGCAGGGGCTGGGTGGCTACACCTTC	CASSLQGLGGYTF
-	TRBD2	TRBV27	TRBJ2-5	TGTGCCAGCAGCCTTAGCGCGGGGGGCGCGAATTGGCAAGAGACCCAGTACTTC	CASSLSAGGANWQETQYF
-	-	TRBV30	TRBJ2-3	TGTGCCTGGATTAGAGAGCTCACAGATACGCAGTATTTT	CAWIRELTDTQYF
-	-	TRBV28	TRBJ1-2	TGTGCCAGCAGTTTACCGGGACTCCCCCAAGATGGCTACACCTTC	CASSLPGLPQDGYTF
-	TRBD1	TRBV16	TRBJ2-7	TGTGCCAGCAGCCAATCCGGGACAGGACCTACCTACGAGCAGTACTTC	CASSQSGTGPTYEQYF
-	-	TRBV6-2/TRBV6-3	TRBJ2-7	TGTGCCAGCAGTTATGGGTGGGGCGGCGGAAGCTCCTACGAGCAGTACTTC	CASSYGWGGGSSYEQYF
-	TRBD2	TRBV18	TRBJ2-2	TGTGCCAGCTCAGGTCGGACTAGCGGGGGCCTGAACACCGGGGAGCTGTTTTTT	CASSGRTSGGLNTGELFF
few	-	TRBV19	TRBJ1-4	TGTGCCAGTAGTATGCAGGGGTTGAAAGAAAAACTGTTTTTT	CASSMQGLKEKLFF
-	TRBD1	TRBV10-1	TRBJ2-1	TGCGCCAGCAGTGGACAGGGGGCACGCAATGAGCAGTTCTTC	CASSGQGARNEQFF
-	TRBD1	TRBV30	TRBJ1-5	TGTGCCTTCGGGACAGGGTTAGATCAGCCCCAGCATTTT	CAFGTGLDQPQHF
-	-	TRBV28	TRBJ1-4	TGTGCCAGCATTCAAGGGGACTTAAATGAAAAACTGTTTTTT	CASIQGDLNEKLFF
-	TRBD1	TRBV19	TRBJ1-3	TGTGCCAGTAGTCTCCGACAGGGCTCTGGAAACACCATATATTTT	CASSLRQGSGNTIYF
-	TRBD2	TRBV9	TRBJ2-1	TGTGCCAGCAGCGTCCCCAGCGGGGGGTCCCGTTCAGGTAGCAATGAGCAGTTCTTC	CASSVPSGGSRSGSNEQFF
-	TRBD1	TRBV2	TRBJ2-5	TGTGCCAGTAGTCGACAGGGGGGTTACCAAGAGACCCAGTACTTC	CASSRQGGYQETQYF
few	-	TRBV2	TRBJ2-7	TGTGCCAGCAGCCGAGGGAGGGGGTTCTCCTACGAGCAGTACTTC	CASSRGRGFSYEQYF
-	-	TRBV4-1	TRBJ2-7	TGCGCCAGCAGCCAAGAAGTCGGGGGTATCTACGAGCAGTACTTC	CASSQEVGGIYEQYF
-	-	TRBV5-1	TRBJ1-2	TGCGCCAGCAGCCATCAGGACTATGGCTACACCTTC	CASSHQDYGYTF
-	TRBD1	TRBV5-6	TRBJ1-2	TGTGCCAGCAGCTCGCCTCGGACAGGGTTATGGGGCTACACCTTC	CASSSPRTGLWGYTF
-	-	TRBV19	TRBJ2-5	TGTGCCAGTAGTATTGGCACAGGGGAGACCCAGTACTTC	CASSIGTGETQYF
-	TRBD1	TRBV19	TRBJ2-5	TGTGCCAGTAGCCACGAGACCGGGACAGCTCTGGCCCAGTACTTC	CASSHETGTALAQYF
-	-	TRBV4-1	TRBJ2-3	TGCGCCAGCAGCCCCCCGGGACTGACATTAGATACGCAGTATTTT	CASSPPGLTLDTQYF
-	-	TRBV6-5	TRBJ1-4	TGTGCCAGCAGGCCGTGGGGGGGTGAAAAACTGTTTTTT	CASRPWGGEKLFF
few	-	TRBV7-3	TRBJ2-1	TGTGCCAGCAGTAGAGATGGCCCGGGGGGCATGCTGTTCTTC	CASSRDGPGGMLFF
-	-	TRBV5-4	TRBJ2-2	TGTGCCAGCAGCCTGGTGGGGCTGGACACCGGGGAGCTGTTTTTT	CASSLVGLDTGELFF
-	-	TRBV2	TRBJ1-1	TGTGCCAGCAGTGGACTCAGGGGGAACACTGAAGCTTTCTTT	CASSGLRGNTEAFF
-	-	TRBV29-1	TRBJ1-1	TGCAGCGTTGGAAGGGACACGAACACTGAAGCTTTCTTT	CSVGRDTNTEAFF
-	-	TRBV30	TRBJ1-1	TGTGCCTGGAGTGTAGGAGGGGAAGGCGGCACTGAAGCTTTCTTT	CAWSVGGEGGTEAFF
-	-	TRBV12-3/TRBV12-4	TRBJ1-3	TGTGCCAGCCGCCTGACAGGTGGAAACACCATATATTTT	CASRLTGGNTIYF
-	TRBD1	TRBV7-2	TRBJ1-4	TGTGCCAGCAGCCCTGGACAGGGTCGGAGCGAAAAACTGTTTTTT	CASSPGQGRSEKLFF
few	-	TRBV14	TRBJ1-3	TGTGCCAGCAGCTTAGCGGGGGGCCCTGGAAACACCATATATTTT	CASSLAGGPGNTIYF
-	-	TRBV9	TRBJ2-7	TGTGCCAGCAGCGTAACCGGGGAGCCCTACGAGCAGTACTTC	CASSVTGEPYEQYF
-	-	TRBV30	TRBJ2-3	TGTGCCTGGGACCGAGCAGATACGCAGTATTTT	CAWDRADTQYF
-	-	TRBV30	TRBJ1-6	TGTGCCTGGAGTCCTCAGGGAAATTCACCCCTCCACTTT	CAWSPQGNSPLHF
once	-	TRBV7-2	TRBJ2-7	TGTGCCAGCAGCCCCGAGGGCCCCACCAACGAGCAGTACTTC	CASSPEGPTNEQYF